This T cell receptor beta chain derives from a study of T cells in Graves' hyperthyroidism and ophthalmopathy. Study in general: Peripheral blood collection took place at initial diagnosis, before any treatment.

Study-wide results and caveats: Most expanded thyroid clonotypes above 0.001 also appeared in blood.

Amplification yielded TCR beta CDR3 regions, with RNA transcripts as the source. HTBI primers were the set used in a first-round RT-PCR of the TCR CDR3. Using its own MiXCR run on the multiplex PCR reads, TCRdb lists one record per CDR3 protein. The data show around 340,000 distinct CDR3 sequences, over 20% seen once. The CDR3 covers 18 residues. Trimming left V 4 bases short and J 1 base short, with 19 bases between. In germline, CDR1 is KGHSH, CDR2 LQKENI. As for this clonotype: Its antigen is as yet unknown.

This clonotype was sampled from a woman aged 45 to 65 with Graves' hyperthyroidism. V and J are TRBV18 and TRBJ2-2, with no clear D. The specimen sequenced was blood. CDR3 in DNA: TGTGCCAGCTCACGTGACCCACTCCGTCAACGGAACACCGGGGAGCTGTTTTTT. Amino acids: CASSRDPLRQRNTGELFF.